Listed below are T cell receptor beta chains from one sample, sequenced in a study of CD8+ T cells in alopecia areata. Sequenced by immunoSEQ multiplex PCR; TCRdb stores in-frame clones only, minus some. The sample lists 200,000 to 250,000 clones, roughly 64% occurring once. Source: CD4+ T cells sorted from blood, taken at week 4, from a patient treated with tofacitinib. The receptors come from a human donor with alopecia areata. Each CDR3 is given without its conserved first and last residue.

j_call cdr3_length v_call cdr3_aa
TRBJ1-2 13 TRBV10-3 AISAGQGAGYGYT
TRBJ2-1 15 TRBV29-1 SVEDLLTAGASNEQF
TRBJ1-4 11 TRBV29-1 SVAPGQGAKLF
TRBJ1-1 9 TRBV6-5 ASRTGQRAF
TRBJ1-1 10 TRBV10-3 AISEPGTEAF
TRBJ2-1 15 TRBV4-2 ASSQDVGGARYNEQF
TRBJ2-1 12 TRBV7-9 ASLQEGGYNEQF
TRBJ2-5 14 TRBV5-1 ASSPRFGLAGETQY
TRBJ2-7 10 TRBV29-1 SVMGRSYEQY
TRBJ2-5 14 TRBV28 ASSLYASGVAGDQY
TRBJ1-5 17 TRBV7-2 ASSLRALEAGHSNQPQH
TRBJ2-2 15 TRBV4-2 ASSQVGTRSNTGELF
TRBJ2-7 13 TRBV4-1 ASSQVGVGDYKQY
TRBJ2-3 17 TRBV7-3 ASSLVGRGLAVGTDTQY
TRBJ2-7 12 TRBV5-6 ASSDKANEVEQY
TRBJ2-3 12 TRBV29-1 SVERTSGTDTQY
TRBJ2-5 12 TRBV25-1 ASSEFRAGETQY
TRBJ1-6 13 TRBV5-1 ASSLDQLYNSPLH
TRBJ1-2 13 TRBV10-3 AISESRQGSDGYT
TRBJ1-1 15 TRBV5-6 ASSLKDRVWVNTEAF
TRBJ2-7 14 TRBV5-1 ASSLGHSGSSYEQY
TRBJ1-2 15 TRBV6-1 ASSESVRGLTNYGYT
TRBJ1-2 12 TRBV30 AWRIQGVNYGYT
TRBJ2-4 12 TRBV5-4 ASSLEADRPILL
TRBJ2-7 11 TRBV10-3 AIGRESSYEQY
TRBJ1-2 11 TRBV6-5 ASSHYRTGGYT
TRBJ2-3 14 TRBV7-9 ASSFGTSGGTDTQY
TRBJ2-3 9 TRBV30 AWMTTDTQY
TRBJ2-5 9 TRBV29-1 SVALGETQY